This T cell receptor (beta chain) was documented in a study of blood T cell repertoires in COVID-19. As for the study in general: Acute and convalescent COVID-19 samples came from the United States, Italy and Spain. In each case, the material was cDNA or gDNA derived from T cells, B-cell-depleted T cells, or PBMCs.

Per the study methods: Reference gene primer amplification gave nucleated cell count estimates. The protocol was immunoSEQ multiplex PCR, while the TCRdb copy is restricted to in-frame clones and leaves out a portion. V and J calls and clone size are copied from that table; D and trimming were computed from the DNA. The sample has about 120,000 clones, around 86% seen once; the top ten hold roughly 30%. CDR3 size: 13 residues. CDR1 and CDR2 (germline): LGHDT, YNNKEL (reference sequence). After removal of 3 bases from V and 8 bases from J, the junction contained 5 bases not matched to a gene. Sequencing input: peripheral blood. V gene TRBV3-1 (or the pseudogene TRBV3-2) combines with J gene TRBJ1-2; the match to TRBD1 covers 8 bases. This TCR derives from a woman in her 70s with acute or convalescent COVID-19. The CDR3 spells CASSHWTGMGYTF. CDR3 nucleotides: TGTGCCAGCAGCCACTGGACAGGGATGGGCTACACCTTC.